This T cell receptor beta chain was sequenced for a study of neoadjuvant nivolumab and ipilimumab in lung cancer. In the case of this clone: Its antigen is undetermined.

Overall study findings and caveats: From pretherapy to surgery, tumor richness and clonality rose with dual therapy.

The table came from immunoSEQ multiplex PCR; TCRdb's copy has only in-frame clones and leaves some out. The sample consists of tens of thousands of clones, around nine tenths of them appearing once. The sequence came from an adult with non-small cell lung cancer. Some clones in this sample may be carry-over from other donors' samples. Sample: blood, taken before neoadjuvant nivolumab, alone or with ipilimumab.

The CDR3 loop is CASRRTGDEQYF. In DNA form, the CDR3 reads TGCGCCAGCAGACGGACAGGGGACGAGCAGTACTTC. The V call is TRBV10-2, the J call TRBJ2-7, with 9 nucleotides matching TRBD1. From germline, CDR1 is WSHSY and CDR2 SAAADI. V trimming: 6 bases; J trimming: 5 bases; junction bases outside the gene matches: 2. The CDR3 totals 12 residues.